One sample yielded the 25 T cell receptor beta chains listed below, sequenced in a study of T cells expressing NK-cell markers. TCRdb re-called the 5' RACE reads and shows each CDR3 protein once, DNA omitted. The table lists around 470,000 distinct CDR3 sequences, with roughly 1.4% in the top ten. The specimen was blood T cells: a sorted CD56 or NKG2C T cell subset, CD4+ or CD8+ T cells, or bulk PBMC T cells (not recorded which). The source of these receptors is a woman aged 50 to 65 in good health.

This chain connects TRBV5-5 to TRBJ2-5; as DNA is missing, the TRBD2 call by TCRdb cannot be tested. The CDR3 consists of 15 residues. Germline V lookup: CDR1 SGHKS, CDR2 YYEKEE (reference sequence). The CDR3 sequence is CASSSPGLTQETQYF.

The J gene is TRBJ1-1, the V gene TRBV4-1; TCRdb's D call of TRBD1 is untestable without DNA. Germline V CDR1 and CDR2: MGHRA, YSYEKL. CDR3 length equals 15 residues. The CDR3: CASSQGTGRGTEAFF.

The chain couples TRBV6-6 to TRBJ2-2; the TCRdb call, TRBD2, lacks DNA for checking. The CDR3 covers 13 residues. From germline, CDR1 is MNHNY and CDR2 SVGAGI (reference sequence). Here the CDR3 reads CASSPDWSGELFF.

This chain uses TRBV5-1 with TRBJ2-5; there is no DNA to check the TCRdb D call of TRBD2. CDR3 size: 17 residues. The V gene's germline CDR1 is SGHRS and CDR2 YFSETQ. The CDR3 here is CASSLVRTSGKQETQYF.

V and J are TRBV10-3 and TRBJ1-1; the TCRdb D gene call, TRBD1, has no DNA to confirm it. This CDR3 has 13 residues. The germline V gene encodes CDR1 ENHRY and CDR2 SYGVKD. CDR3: CAISTLVNTEAFF.

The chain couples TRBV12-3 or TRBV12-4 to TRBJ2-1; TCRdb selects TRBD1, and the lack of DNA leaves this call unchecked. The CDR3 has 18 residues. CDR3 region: CASSLRGVRGSGNNEQFF.

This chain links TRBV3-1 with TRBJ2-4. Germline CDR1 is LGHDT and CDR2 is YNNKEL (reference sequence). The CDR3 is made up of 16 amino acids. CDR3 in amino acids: CASSQEEVGAKNIQYF.

CDR3 sequence reads: CASSPSGSQETQYF. The chain links TRBV6-4 to TRBJ2-5; the TCRdb call, TRBD2, lacks DNA for checking. The CDR3 runs 14 residues. Germline loops: CDR1 MRHNA, CDR2 SNTAGT.

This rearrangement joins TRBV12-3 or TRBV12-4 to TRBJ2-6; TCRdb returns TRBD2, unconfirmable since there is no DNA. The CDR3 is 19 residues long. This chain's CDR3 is CASSFNLGGRSTGANVLTF.

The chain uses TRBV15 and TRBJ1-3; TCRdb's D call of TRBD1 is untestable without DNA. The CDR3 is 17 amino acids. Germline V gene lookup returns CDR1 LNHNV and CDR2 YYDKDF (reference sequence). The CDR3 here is CATSSPGRRSSGNTIYF.

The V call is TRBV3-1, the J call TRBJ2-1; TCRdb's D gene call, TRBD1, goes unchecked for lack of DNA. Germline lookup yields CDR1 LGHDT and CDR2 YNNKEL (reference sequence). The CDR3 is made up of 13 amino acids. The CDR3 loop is CASGRVFGTEQFF.

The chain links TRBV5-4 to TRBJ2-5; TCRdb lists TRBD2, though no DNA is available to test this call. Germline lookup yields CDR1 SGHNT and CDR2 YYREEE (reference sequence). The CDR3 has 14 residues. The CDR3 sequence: CASKMGGYQETQYF.

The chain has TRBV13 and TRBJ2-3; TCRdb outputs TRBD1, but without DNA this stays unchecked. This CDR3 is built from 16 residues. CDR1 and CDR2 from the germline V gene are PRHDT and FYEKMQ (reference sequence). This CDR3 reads CASSQGLVGPADTQYF. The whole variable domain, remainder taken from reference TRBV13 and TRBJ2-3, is AAGVIQSPRHLIKEKRETATLKCYPIPRHDTVYWYQQGPGQDPQFLISFYEKMQSDKGSIPDRFSAQQFSDYHSELNMSSLELGDSALYFCASSQGLVGPADTQYFGPGTRLTVL.

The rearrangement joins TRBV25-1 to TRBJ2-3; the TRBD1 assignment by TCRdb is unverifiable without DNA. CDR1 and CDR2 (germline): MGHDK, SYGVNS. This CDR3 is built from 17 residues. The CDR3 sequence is CASSEYGGQGSADTQYF.

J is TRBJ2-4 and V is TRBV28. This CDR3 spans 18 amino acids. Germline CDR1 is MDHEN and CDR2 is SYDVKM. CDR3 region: CASSLLTGGILAKNIQYF. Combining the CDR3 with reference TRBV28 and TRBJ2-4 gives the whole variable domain DVKVTQSSRYLVKRTGEKVFLECVQDMDHENMFWYRQDPGLGLRLIYFSYDVKMKEKGDIPEGYSVSREKKERFSLILESASTNQTSMYLCASSLLTGGILAKNIQYFGAGTRLSVL.

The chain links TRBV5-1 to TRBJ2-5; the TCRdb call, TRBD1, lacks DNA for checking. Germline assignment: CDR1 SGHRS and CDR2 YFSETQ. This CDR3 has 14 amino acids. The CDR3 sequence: CASSLVREGETQYF.

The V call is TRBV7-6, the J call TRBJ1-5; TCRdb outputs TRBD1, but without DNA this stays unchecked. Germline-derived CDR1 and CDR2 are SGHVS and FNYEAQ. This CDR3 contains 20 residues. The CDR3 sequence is CASSRTLDFIRDRGFQAQHF.

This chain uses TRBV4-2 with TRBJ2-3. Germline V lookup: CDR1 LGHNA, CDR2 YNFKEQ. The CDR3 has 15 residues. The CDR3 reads CASSQVSRLTDTQYF.

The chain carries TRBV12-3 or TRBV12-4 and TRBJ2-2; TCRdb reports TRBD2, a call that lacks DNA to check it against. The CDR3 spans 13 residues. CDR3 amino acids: CASTPSGSGGLFF.

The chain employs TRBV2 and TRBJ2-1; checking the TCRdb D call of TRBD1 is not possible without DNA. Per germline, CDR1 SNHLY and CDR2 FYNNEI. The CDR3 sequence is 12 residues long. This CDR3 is CASRMDRGEQFF.

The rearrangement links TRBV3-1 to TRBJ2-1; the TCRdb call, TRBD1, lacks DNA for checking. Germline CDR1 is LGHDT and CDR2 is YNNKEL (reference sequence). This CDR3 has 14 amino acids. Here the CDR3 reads CATSGGFSYNEQFF.

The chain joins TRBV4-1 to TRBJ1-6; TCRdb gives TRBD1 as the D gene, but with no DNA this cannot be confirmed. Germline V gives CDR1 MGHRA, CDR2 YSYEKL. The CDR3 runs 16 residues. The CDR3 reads CASSHGQVSYNSPLHF.

The CDR3: CASSFRAGLDLAKNIQYF. The chain employs TRBV11-2 and TRBJ2-4; lacking DNA, the TRBD2 call made by TCRdb goes unchecked. Germline loops: CDR1 SGHAT, CDR2 FQNNGV. This CDR3 spans 18 amino acids. The full variable domain, in which reference TRBV11-2 and TRBJ2-4 provide the parts outside the CDR3, is EAGVAQSPRYKIIEKRQSVAFWCNPISGHATLYWYQQILGQGPKLLIQFQNNGVVDDSQLPKDRFSAERLKGVDSTLKIQPAKLEDSAVYLCASSFRAGLDLAKNIQYFGAGTRLSVL.

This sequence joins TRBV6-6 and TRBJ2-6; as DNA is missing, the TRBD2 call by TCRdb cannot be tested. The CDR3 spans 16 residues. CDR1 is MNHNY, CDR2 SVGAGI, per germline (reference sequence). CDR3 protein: CASCREGNSGANVLTF.

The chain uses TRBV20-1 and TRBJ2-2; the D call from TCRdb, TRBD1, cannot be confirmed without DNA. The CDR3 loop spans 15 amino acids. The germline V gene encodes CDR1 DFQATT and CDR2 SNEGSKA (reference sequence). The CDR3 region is CSARDAGGNAGELFF.